This TCR beta chain was retrieved from a study of shared clonotypes between healthy human individuals. General study points: An expected dependence of interdonor clonotype sharing on sequencing depth was noted. Blood was the only sampled material, and tissue repertoires likely differ.

Replicate PCRs for unsorted PBMC used 300 ng DNA (roughly 29,000 T cell genomes). Generated by immunoSEQ multiplex PCR, the TCRdb table keeps only in-frame clones and is missing some. The sample consists of around 500,000 clones, about 82% of them appearing once. Concerning this clone itself: Its matching antigen is unknown. Only one base separates this from a far larger clonotype, so it likely reflects a read error.

Nashville, Tennessee was home to all donors, each a Caucasian adult. Germline CDR1 is SGHAT and CDR2 is FQNNGV. The CDR3 has 13 amino acids. Deletions cut 5 bases from V and 0 bases from J, with 7 bases between. This TCR derives from a woman between 40 and 50 years old in good health. Some clones in this sample may be carry-over from other donors' samples. This chain connects TRBV11-2 to TRBJ1-1; D ambiguous. The material sequenced was PBMCs. The CDR3: CASSPNMNTEAFF. Written as DNA, the CDR3 is TGTGCCAGCAGCCCTAACATGAACACTGAAGCTTTCTTT.